This T cell receptor (beta chain) stems from a study of shared clonotypes between healthy human individuals. Across the study: Per donor, three plates held CD4 naive cells, three held CD4 memory, two held CD8 naive and one held CD8 memory.

The data were produced by immunoSEQ multiplex PCR, yet TCRdb's version contains in-frame clones alone and is incomplete. Counted here are roughly 2 million clones, approximately 94% occurring once; the ten biggest clones make up less than 0.15%. The V gene's germline CDR1 is LNHDA and CDR2 SQIVND (reference sequence). The CDR3 contains 14 residues. V was pared by 1 base and J by 0 bases, with 7 bases between. This receptor was taken from a man aged 18 to 30 in good health. The chain combines TRBV19 with TRBJ2-7; perhaps TRBD1 as D (6 bases). The specimen was naive CD4+ T cells sorted from blood. The subset: CD45RA+ positively selected. The CDR3 loop reads CASSIGGHSYEQYF. For the CDR3, the DNA is TGTGCCAGTAGTATAGGGGGACACTCCTACGAGCAGTACTTC.